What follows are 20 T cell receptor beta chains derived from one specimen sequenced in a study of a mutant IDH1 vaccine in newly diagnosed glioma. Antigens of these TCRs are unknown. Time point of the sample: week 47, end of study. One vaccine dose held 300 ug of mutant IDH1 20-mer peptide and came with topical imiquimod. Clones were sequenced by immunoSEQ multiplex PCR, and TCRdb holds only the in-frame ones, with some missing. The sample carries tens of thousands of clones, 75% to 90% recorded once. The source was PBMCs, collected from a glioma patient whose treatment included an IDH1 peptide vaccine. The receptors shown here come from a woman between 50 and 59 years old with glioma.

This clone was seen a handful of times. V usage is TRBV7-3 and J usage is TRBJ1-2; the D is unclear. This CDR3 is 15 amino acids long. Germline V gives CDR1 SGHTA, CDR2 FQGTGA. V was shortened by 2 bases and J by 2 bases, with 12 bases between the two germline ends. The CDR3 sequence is CASSLEPGPNYGYTF. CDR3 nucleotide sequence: TGTGCCAGCAGCTTAGAGCCCGGACCGAACTATGGCTACACCTTC.

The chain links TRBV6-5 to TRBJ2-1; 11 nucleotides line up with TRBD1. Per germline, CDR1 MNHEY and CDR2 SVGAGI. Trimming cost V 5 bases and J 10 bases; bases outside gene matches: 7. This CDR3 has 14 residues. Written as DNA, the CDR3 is TGTGCCAGCAGTGGACAGGGGGCTTTCAAAGAGCAGTTCTTC. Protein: CASSGQGAFKEQFF.

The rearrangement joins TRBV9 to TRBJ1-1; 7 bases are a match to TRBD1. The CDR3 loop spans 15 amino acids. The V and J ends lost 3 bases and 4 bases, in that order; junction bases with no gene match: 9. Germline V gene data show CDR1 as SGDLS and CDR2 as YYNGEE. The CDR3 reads CASSETGVRGTEAFF. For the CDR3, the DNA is TGTGCCAGCAGCGAAACAGGGGTCCGGGGCACTGAAGCTTTCTTT.

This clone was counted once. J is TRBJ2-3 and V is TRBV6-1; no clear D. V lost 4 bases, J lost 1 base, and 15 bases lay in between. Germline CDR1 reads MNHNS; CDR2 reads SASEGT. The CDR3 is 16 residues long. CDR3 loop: CASSAPRVFGTDTQYF. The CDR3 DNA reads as TGTGCCAGCAGTGCGCCCCGCGTATTTGGCACAGATACGCAGTATTTT.

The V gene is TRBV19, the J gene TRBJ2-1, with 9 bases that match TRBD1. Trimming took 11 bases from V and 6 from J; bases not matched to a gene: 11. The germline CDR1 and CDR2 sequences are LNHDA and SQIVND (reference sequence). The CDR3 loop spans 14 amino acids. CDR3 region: CASQTGTGINEQFF. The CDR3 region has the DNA TGTGCCTCCCAAACCGGGACAGGGATCAATGAGCAGTTCTTC.

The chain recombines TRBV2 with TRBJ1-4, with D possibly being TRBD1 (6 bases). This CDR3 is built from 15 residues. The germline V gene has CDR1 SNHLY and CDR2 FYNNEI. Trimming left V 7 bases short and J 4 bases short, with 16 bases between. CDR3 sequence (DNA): TGTGCCAGCAAAGGGGGGGCGAACCTTAATGAAAAACTGTTTTTT. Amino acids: CASKGGANLNEKLFF.

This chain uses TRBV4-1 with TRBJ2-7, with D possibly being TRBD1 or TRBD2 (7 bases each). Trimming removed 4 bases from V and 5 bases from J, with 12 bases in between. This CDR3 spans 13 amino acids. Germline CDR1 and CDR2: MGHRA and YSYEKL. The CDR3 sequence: CASSPGGANEQYF. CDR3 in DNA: TGCGCCAGCAGCCCAGGGGGGGCAAACGAGCAGTACTTC.

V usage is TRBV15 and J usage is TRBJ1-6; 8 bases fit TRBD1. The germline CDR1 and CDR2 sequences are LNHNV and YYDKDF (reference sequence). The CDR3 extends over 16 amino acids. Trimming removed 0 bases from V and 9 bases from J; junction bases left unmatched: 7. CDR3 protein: CATSREGQGFGSPLHF. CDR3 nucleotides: TGTGCCACCAGCAGAGAAGGACAGGGCTTTGGTTCACCCCTCCACTTT.

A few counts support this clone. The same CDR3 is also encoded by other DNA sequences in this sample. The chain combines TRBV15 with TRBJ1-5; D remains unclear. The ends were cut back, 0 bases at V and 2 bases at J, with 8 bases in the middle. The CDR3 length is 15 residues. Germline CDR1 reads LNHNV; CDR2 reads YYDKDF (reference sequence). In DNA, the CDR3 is TGTGCCACCAGCAGAGATCCTGGCGGCAATCAGCCCCAGCATTTT. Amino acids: CATSRDPGGNQPQHF.

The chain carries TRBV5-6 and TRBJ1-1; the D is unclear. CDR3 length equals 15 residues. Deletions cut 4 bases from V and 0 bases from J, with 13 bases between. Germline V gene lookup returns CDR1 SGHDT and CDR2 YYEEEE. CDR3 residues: CASSPRLGMNTEAFF. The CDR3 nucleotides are TGTGCCAGCAGCCCCCGATTGGGGATGAACACTGAAGCTTTCTTT.

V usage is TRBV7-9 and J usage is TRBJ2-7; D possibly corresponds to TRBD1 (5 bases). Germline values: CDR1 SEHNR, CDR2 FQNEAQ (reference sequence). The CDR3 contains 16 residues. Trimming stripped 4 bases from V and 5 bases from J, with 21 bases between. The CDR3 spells CASSSNTVRGGHEQYF. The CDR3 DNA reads TGTGCCAGCAGCTCTAATACCGTTAGGGGTGGACACGAGCAGTACTTC. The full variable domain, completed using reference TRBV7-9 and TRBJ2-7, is DTGVSQNPRHKITKRGQNVTFRCDPISEHNRLYWYRQTLGQGPEFLTYFQNEAQLEKSRLLSDRFSAERPKGSFSTLEIQRTEQGDSAMYLCASSSNTVRGGHEQYFGPGTRLTVT.

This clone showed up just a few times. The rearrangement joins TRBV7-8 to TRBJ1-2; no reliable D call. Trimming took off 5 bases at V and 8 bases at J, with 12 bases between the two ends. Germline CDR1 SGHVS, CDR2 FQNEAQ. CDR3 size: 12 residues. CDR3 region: CASSPATRGYTF. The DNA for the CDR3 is TGTGCCAGCAGCCCAGCCACGAGGGGCTACACCTTC.

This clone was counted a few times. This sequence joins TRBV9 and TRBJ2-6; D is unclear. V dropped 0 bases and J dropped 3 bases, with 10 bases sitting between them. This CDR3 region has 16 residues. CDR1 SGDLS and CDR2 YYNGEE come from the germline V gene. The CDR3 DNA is TGTGCCAGCAGCGTAGGAGGTGTGGTTGGGGCCAACGTCCTGACTTTC. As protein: CASSVGGVVGANVLTF.

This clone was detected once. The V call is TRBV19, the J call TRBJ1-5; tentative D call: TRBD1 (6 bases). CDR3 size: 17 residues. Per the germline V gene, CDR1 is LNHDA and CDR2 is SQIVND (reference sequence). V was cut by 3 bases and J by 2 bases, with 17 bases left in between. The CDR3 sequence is CASSILKTGLGNQPQHF. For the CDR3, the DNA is TGTGCCAGTAGTATCCTCAAGACAGGCCTGGGCAATCAGCCCCAGCATTTT.

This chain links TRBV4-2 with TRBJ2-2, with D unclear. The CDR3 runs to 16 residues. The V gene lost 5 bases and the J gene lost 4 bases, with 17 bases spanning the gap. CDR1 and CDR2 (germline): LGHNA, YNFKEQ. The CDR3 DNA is TGTGCCAGCAGCGCTCACGGAGAGAAAGCCACCGGGGAGCTGTTTTTT. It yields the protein CASSAHGEKATGELFF.

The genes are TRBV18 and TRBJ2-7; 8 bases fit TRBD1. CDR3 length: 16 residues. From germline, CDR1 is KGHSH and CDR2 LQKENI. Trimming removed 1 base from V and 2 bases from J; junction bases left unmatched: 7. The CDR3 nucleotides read TGTGCCAGCTCACCACGGAGGGACAGGCCTCCCTACGAGCAGTACTTC. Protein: CASSPRRDRPPYEQYF. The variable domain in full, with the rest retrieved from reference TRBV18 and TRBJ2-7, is NAGVMQNPRHLVRRRGQEARLRCSPMKGHSHVYWYRQLPEEGLKFMVYLQKENIIDESGMPKERFSAEFPKEGPSILRIQQVVRGDSAAYFCASSPRRDRPPYEQYFGPGTRLTVT.

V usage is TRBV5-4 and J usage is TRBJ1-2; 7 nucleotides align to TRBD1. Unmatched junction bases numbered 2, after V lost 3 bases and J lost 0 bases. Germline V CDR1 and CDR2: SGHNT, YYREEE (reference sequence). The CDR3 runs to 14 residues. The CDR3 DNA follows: TGTGCCAGCAGCTGGGACAGCCCTAACTATGGCTACACCTTC. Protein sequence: CASSWDSPNYGYTF.

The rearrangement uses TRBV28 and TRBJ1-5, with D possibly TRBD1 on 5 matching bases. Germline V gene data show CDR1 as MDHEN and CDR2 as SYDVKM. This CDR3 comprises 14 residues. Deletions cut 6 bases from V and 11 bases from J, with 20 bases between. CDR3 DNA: TGTGCCAGCAGCCCCCCGTCCGGGACCCAGACCCAGCATTTT. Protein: CASSPPSGTQTQHF.

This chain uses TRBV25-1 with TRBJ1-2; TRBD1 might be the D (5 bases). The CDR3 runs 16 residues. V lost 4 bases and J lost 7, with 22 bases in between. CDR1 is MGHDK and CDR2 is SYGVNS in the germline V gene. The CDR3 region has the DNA TGTGCCAGCAGTGTTGGGAGCCTTATGGGGACCAGTGGCTACACCTTC. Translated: CASSVGSLMGTSGYTF.

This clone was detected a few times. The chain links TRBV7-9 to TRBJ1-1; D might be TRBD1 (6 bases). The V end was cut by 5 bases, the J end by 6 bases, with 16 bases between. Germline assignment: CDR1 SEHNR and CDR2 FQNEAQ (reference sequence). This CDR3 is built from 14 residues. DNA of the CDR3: TGTGCCAGCAGCCTCACTATAGGGGGGGCTGAAGCTTTCTTT. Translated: CASSLTIGGAEAFF.